This T cell receptor beta chain comes out of a study of T cell responses to AZD1222 COVID-19 vaccine. Germline CDR1 reads LNHNV; CDR2 reads YYDKDF (reference sequence). CDR3 size: 15 residues. The J segment lost 5 bases and the V segment lost 1 base, leaving 5 bases of the junction unmatched. Profiled with immunoSEQ multiplex PCR; TCRdb holds only in-frame clones, not every one. The sample includes some 95,000 clones, roughly 89% of them seen just once. This sequence originates from an adult in good health. Sequenced here: peripheral blood, sampled on day 0 of AZD1222 vaccination. This chain joins TRBV15 and TRBJ2-1; 7 bases agree with TRBD1. The CDR3 DNA reads TGTGCCACCAGCAGAGTGGACAGGTTAAACAATGAGCAGTTCTTC. Its protein product is CATSRVDRLNNEQFF.